This record looks at one T cell receptor beta chain sequence and its context. The junction departs from germline at one end; a sequencing error may be responsible. The template was RNA from unsorted bulk tissue. The library came from three nested PCR rounds adapted from ARM-PCR protocols. TCRdb used MiXCR to reprocess the multiplex PCR reads, holding one entry per CDR3 protein. This table holds about 200,000 distinct CDR3 sequences, about 76% found once. The data originate from a study of tumor and adjacent non-tumor tissue in lung cancer. Germline CDR1 SGHNT, CDR2 YENEEA. The CDR3 length is 14 residues.

J is TRBJ2-1 and V is TRBV11-3, with D possibly matching TRBD2 (6 bases). The sample was lung tumor tissue. The clonotype originates from a man aged 55-75 years with non-small cell lung cancer. This CDR3 reads CASSSRGWGNGQFF. The CDR3 nucleotides are TGTGCCAGCAGCTCACGGGGGTGGGGCAATGGGCAGTTCTTC.